This is a list of T cell receptor beta chains from one sample in a study of beta chain features in type 1 diabetes. Generated by immunoSEQ multiplex PCR, the TCRdb table keeps only in-frame clones and is missing some. The sample lists tens of thousands of clones; 30% to 35% were seen once. Material: stem cell memory CD4+ T cells from blood. These receptors originate from a young woman in good health. The CDR3 runs from the conserved cysteine through the conserved F or W. Each record gives: clone size, D gene, J gene, V gene, CDR3 protein, CDR3 DNA. D genes are given only for firm matches. Only part of the rows carry a size: once, few, many, or a class if the clone is expanded.

>.|TRBD1|TRBJ1-5|TRBV2
CASSPDRDFDQPQHF
TGTGCCAGCAGTCCTGACAGGGATTTTGATCAGCCCCAGCATTTT
>few|TRBD2|TRBJ2-3|TRBV5-1
CASSLVGTSGILSTDTQYF
TGCGCCAGCAGCTTGGTAGGGACTAGCGGGATACTCAGCACAGATACGCAGTATTTT
>.|.|TRBJ1-4|TRBV19
CASSHRDRATNEKLFF
TGTGCCAGTAGTCACAGGGATCGGGCGACTAATGAAAAACTGTTTTTT
>.|TRBD1|TRBJ1-4|TRBV7-2
CASSLDRGREKLFF
TGTGCCAGCAGCTTAGACAGGGGGCGAGAAAAACTGTTTTTT
>few|.|TRBJ2-3|TRBV5-6
CASSTTWRDTQYF
TGTGCCAGCAGTACTACATGGAGAGATACGCAGTATTTT
>.|.|TRBJ2-6|TRBV6-5
CASSGQRSGANVLTF
TGTGCCAGCAGTGGTCAGAGGTCTGGGGCCAACGTCCTGACTTTC
>once|TRBD1|TRBJ1-1|TRBV5-4
CASSFDRGRAEAFF
TGTGCCAGCAGCTTTGACAGGGGAAGGGCTGAAGCTTTCTTT
>.|TRBD2|TRBJ2-1|TRBV5-1
CASSWSGSGDHNEQFF
TGCGCCAGCAGCTGGAGTGGTAGCGGGGACCACAATGAGCAGTTCTTC
>few|TRBD2|TRBJ2-1|TRBV7-9
CASSRWTSYNEQFF
TGTGCCAGCAGCAGATGGACTAGCTACAATGAGCAGTTCTTC
>.|.|TRBJ1-2|TRBV5-1
CASSSPWAVYGYTF
TGCGCCAGCAGTTCCCCGTGGGCCGTCTATGGCTACACCTTC
>few|.|TRBJ1-1|TRBV7-2
CASSLQGNTEAFF
TGTGCCAGCAGCCTTCAGGGGAACACTGAAGCTTTCTTT
>few|.|TRBJ2-3|TRBV5-6
CASSFPSVVTNTQYF
TGTGCCAGCAGCTTCCCTAGCGTAGTTACGAATACGCAGTATTTT
>few|TRBD1|TRBJ1-5|TRBV5-1
CASSPTGGSNQPQHF
TGCGCCAGCAGCCCCACAGGGGGAAGTAATCAGCCCCAGCATTTT
>few|.|TRBJ2-4|TRBV5-1
CASSLGPFENIQYF
TGCGCCAGCAGCTTGGGGCCTTTCGAAAACATTCAGTACTTC
>.|TRBD2|TRBJ2-1|TRBV5-1
CASSSSGRDYNEQFF
TGCGCCAGCAGTTCTAGCGGAAGGGACTACAATGAGCAGTTCTTC
>few|.|TRBJ2-1|TRBV11-3
CASSPVSSYNEQFF
TGTGCCAGCAGCCCCGTGAGCTCCTACAATGAGCAGTTCTTC
>few|TRBD1|TRBJ1-1|TRBV29-1
CSVQSVVRGSEAFF
TGCAGCGTCCAAAGTGTGGTCAGGGGGAGTGAAGCTTTCTTT
>once|.|TRBJ1-1|TRBV4-3
CASSQERRGGEAFF
TGCGCCAGCAGCCAAGAAAGAAGAGGTGGTGAAGCTTTCTTT
>.|TRBD1|TRBJ2-1|TRBV5-1
CASSYGQASGEQFF
TGCGCCAGCAGCTACGGACAGGCGAGCGGTGAGCAGTTCTTC
>.|.|TRBJ1-5|TRBV12-5
CASATTGSGDQPQHF
TGTGCTAGTGCCACCACAGGGTCCGGGGATCAGCCCCAGCATTTT
>few|.|TRBJ1-1|TRBV7-2
CASSLQGFRTEAFF
TGTGCCAGCAGCTTACAGGGATTTCGCACTGAAGCTTTCTTT
>.|TRBD1|TRBJ1-3|TRBV9
CASSTGTGRNTIYF
TGTGCCAGCAGCACCGGGACAGGGAGAAACACCATATATTTT
>.|TRBD1|TRBJ1-1|TRBV2
CASSNRDRGGSGEAFF
TGTGCCAGCAGTAACCGGGACAGGGGGGGGTCGGGGGAAGCTTTCTTT
>.|.|TRBJ2-7|TRBV4-1
CASSRTGLAYEQYF
TGCGCCAGCAGCAGAACGGGACTCGCCTACGAGCAGTACTTC
>.|.|TRBJ2-4|TRBV29-1
CSVDEDKNIQYF
TGCAGCGTTGACGAGGACAAAAACATTCAGTACTTC
>few|TRBD1|TRBJ1-1|TRBV30
CAWSTGTAPNTEAFF
TGTGCCTGGAGCACCGGGACAGCCCCGAACACTGAAGCTTTCTTT
>many|.|TRBJ2-7|TRBV23-1
CASSQSRCRGGYEQYF
TGCGCCAGCAGTCAATCCAGATGCAGAGGGGGCTACGAGCAGTACTTC
>few|.|TRBJ1-2|TRBV5-4
CASSLSAGGYTF
TGTGCCAGCAGCTTGTCGGCAGGAGGCTACACCTTC